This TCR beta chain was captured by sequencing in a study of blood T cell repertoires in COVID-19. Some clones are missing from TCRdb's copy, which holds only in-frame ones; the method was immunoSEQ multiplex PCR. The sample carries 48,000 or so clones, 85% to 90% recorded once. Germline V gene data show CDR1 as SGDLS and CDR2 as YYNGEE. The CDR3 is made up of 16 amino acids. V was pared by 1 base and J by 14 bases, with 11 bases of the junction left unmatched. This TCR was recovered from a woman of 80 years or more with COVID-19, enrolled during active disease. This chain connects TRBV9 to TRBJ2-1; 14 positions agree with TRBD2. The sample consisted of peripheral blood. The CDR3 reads CASSVSGTSGSSREFF. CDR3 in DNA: TGTGCCAGCAGCGTATCCGGGACTAGCGGGAGCTCCAGGGAGTTCTTC.